These 11 T cell receptor beta chains originate from one sample sequenced in a study of early T cells in non-severe SARS-CoV-2 infection. TCRdb analysed the 5' RACE reads with MiXCR anew, one entry per CDR3 protein. The sample shows approximately 70,000 distinct CDR3 sequences, around 12% of them seen only once. Sample: whole blood, taken at baseline. These receptors originate from an adult who was a healthcare worker with PCR-confirmed SARS-CoV-2 infection or an uninfected control (not recorded which).

The table lists this clonotype with a few counts. This chain links TRBV9 with TRBJ2-2, with no clear D. Germline V lookup: CDR1 SGDLS, CDR2 YYNGEE. CDR3 size: 14 residues. Trimming cost V 5 bases and J 4 bases, with 12 bases left between them. The DNA for the CDR3 is TGTGCCAGCAGGTCGGAGTTACTCACCGGGGAGCTGTTTTTT. Protein product: CASRSELLTGELFF.

This chain uses TRBV4-1 with TRBJ1-2, with D uncertain. This CDR3 contains 14 residues. Germline CDR1 is MGHRA and CDR2 is YSYEKL. Trimming shortened V by 2 bases and J by 3 bases, and 10 bases separated the two germline ends. The chain's CDR3 is CASSQYITYYGYTF. CDR3 sequence (DNA): TGCGCCAGCAGCCAATACATCACCTACTATGGCTACACCTTC.

The chain couples TRBV20-1 to TRBJ2-1, with 12 positions matching TRBD1. The germline V gene encodes CDR1 DFQATT and CDR2 SNEGSKA (reference sequence). The CDR3 runs to 15 residues. V shed 5 bases and J 6 bases; nucleotides not matched to a gene: 8. Here the CDR3 DNA reads TGCAGTGCTGTCCCCGGGACAGGGGGCGGCAATGAGCAGTTCTTC. This translates into CSAVPGTGGGNEQFF.

This clonotype showed up many times. The chain is built from TRBV7-9 and TRBJ1-1; TRBD1 might be the D (5 bases). The V end was cut by 5 bases, the J end by 6 bases, with 16 bases between. This CDR3 is 14 amino acids long. In germline, CDR1 is SEHNR, CDR2 FQNEAQ (reference sequence). CDR3 coding DNA: TGTGCCAGCAGCCGGAGAGGGGCGTCTTCTGAAGCTTTCTTT. Protein product: CASSRRGASSEAFF.

The chain employs TRBV15 and TRBJ2-5; D unresolved. The CDR3 length is 14 residues. CDR1 is LNHNV, CDR2 YYDKDF, per germline (reference sequence). Trimming left V 0 bases short and J 7 bases short, with 12 bases between. The CDR3 loop is CATSRDRDVATQYF. The CDR3 DNA is TGTGCCACCAGCAGAGATCGAGACGTGGCGACCCAGTACTTC. The full variable domain, in which reference TRBV15 and TRBJ2-5 provide the parts outside the CDR3, is DAMVIQNPRYQVTQFGKPVTLSCSQTLNHNVMYWYQQKSSQAPKLLFHYYDKDFNNEADTPDNFQSRRPNTSFCFLDIRSPGLGDTAMYLCATSRDRDVATQYFGPGTRLLVL.

V is TRBV2 and J is TRBJ1-6; 7 nucleotides agree with TRBD1. V shed 5 bases, J shed 4 bases, and the junction held 5 bases outside the gene matches. CDR1 is SNHLY, CDR2 FYNNEI, per germline. The CDR3 is made up of 15 amino acids. CDR3 in amino acids: CASSPTGLYNSPLHF. The CDR3 region has the DNA TGTGCCAGCAGTCCGACAGGGTTATATAATTCACCCCTCCACTTT.

This chain connects TRBV27 to TRBJ1-1; D is undetermined. CDR1 MNHEY and CDR2 SMNVEV come from the germline V gene (reference sequence). This CDR3 is built from 13 residues. The V end was cut by 6 bases, the J end by 11 bases, with 19 bases between. The CDR3 DNA is TGTGCCAGCAGGCGGGAAATCGGGCGCACTGCTTTCTTT. This translates into CASRREIGRTAFF.

This clonotype was counted between two and nine times. Here the CDR3 reads CASSLAGHSYEQYF. For the CDR3, the DNA is TGTGCCAGCAGCTTAGCGGGGCACTCCTACGAGCAGTACTTC. The chain joins TRBV7-2 to TRBJ2-7, with a weak D call TRBD1 (5 bases). The CDR3 spans 14 residues. The ends were cut back, 0 bases at V and 0 bases at J, with 6 bases in the middle. The germline V gene has CDR1 SGHTA and CDR2 FQGNSA.

This clonotype was counted only a few times. The chain employs TRBV5-1 and TRBJ2-2; D remains unclear. Between the trimmed V and J ends, which lost 3 bases and 2 bases, there was a span of 11 bases. This CDR3 comprises 15 residues. The germline gives CDR1 SGHRS, CDR2 YFSETQ. Here the CDR3 reads CASSSGRINTGELFF. DNA for the CDR3: TGCGCCAGCAGCTCCGGACGGATAAACACCGGGGAGCTGTTTTTT.

Only a few counts were recorded for this clonotype. V usage is TRBV6-5 and J usage is TRBJ1-6; perhaps TRBD1 as D (5 bases). This CDR3 region has 13 residues. Trimming cost V 2 bases and J 11 bases, with 10 bases left between them. CDR1 is MNHEY, CDR2 SVGAGI, per germline. CDR3 sequence (DNA): TGTGCCAGCAGTTACGGGGGGTCGACACCCCTCCACTTT. Protein sequence: CASSYGGSTPLHF.

The sample holds a few counts of this clonotype. The rearrangement joins TRBV20-1 to TRBJ2-3; TRBD2 aligns across 12 bases. The junction had 3 bases not matched to a gene; V was cut back by 5 bases and J by 6 bases. CDR3 length equals 13 residues. Germline V gives CDR1 DFQATT, CDR2 SNEGSKA (reference sequence). CDR3 nucleotides: TGCAGTGCTCTAGCGGGGGGGCCGGATACGCAGTATTTT. It is translated as CSALAGGPDTQYF.